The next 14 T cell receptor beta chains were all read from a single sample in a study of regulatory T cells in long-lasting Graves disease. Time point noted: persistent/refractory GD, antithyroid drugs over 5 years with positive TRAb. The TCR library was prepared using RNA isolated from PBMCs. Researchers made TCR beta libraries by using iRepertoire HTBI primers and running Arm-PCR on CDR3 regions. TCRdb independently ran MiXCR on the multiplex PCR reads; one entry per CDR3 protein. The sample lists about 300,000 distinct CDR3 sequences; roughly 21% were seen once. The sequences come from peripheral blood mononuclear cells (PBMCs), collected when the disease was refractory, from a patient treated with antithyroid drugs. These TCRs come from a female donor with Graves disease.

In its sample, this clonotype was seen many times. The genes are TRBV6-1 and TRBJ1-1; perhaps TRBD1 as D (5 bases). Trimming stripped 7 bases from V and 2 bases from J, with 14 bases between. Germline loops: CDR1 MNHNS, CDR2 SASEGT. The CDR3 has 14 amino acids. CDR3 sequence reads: CASNHPTENTEAFF. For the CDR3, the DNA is TGTGCCAGCAACCATCCGACAGAAAACACTGAAGCTTTCTTT.

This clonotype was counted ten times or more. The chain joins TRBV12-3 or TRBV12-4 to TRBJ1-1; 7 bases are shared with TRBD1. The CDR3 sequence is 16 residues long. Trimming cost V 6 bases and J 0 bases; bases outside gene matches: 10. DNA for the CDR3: TGTGCCAGCAGATACCACAGGGGTACTATGAACACTGAAGCTTTCTTT. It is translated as CASRYHRGTMNTEAFF.

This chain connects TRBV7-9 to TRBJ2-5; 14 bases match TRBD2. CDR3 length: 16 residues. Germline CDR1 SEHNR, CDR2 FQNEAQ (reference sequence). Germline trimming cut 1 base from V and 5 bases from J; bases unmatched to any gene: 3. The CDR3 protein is CASSLGLAGGVETQYF. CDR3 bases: TGTGCCAGCAGCTTAGGACTAGCGGGAGGGGTGGAGACCCAGTACTTC.

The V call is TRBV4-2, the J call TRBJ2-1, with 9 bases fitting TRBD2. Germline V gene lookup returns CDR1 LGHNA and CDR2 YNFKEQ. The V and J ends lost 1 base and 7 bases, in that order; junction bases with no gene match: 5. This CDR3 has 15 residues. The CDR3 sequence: CASSQGGRAGNEQFF. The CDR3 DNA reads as TGTGCCAGCAGCCAAGGCGGGAGGGCAGGAAATGAGCAGTTCTTC.

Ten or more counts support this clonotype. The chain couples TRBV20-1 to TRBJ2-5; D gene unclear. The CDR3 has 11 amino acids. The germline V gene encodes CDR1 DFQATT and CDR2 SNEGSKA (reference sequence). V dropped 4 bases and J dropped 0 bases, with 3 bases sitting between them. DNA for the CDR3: TGCAGTGCTACCGACCAAGAGACCCAGTACTTC. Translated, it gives CSATDQETQYF.

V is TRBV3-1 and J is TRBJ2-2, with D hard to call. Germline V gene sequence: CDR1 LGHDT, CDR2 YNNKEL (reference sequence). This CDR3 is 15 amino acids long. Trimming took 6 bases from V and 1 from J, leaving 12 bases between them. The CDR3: CASRVRDQNTGELFF. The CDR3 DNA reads TGTGCCAGCAGAGTCAGAGACCAGAACACCGGGGAGCTGTTTTTT. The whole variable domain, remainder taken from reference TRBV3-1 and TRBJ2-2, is DTAVSQTPKYLVTQMGNDKSIKCEQNLGHDTMYWYKQDSKKFLKIMFSYNNKELIINETVPNRFSPKSPDKAHLNLHINSLELGDSAVYFCASRVRDQNTGELFFGEGSRLTVL.

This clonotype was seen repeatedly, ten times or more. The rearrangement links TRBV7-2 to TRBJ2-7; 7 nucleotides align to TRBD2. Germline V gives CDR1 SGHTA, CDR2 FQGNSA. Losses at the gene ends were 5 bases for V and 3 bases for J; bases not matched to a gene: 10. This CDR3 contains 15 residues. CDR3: CASSEPGGRIYEQYF. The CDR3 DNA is TGTGCCAGCAGCGAACCGGGGGGACGGATCTACGAGCAGTACTTC.

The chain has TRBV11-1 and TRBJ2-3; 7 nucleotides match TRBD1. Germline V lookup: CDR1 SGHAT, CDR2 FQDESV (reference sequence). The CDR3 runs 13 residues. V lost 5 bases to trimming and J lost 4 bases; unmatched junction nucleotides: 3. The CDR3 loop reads CASSRTGADTQYF. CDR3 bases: TGTGCCAGCAGCCGAACAGGGGCAGATACGCAGTATTTT. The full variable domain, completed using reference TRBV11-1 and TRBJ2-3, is EAEVAQSPRYKITEKSQAVAFWCDPISGHATLYWYRQILGQGPELLVQFQDESVVDDSQLPKDRFSAERLKGVDSTLKIQPAELGDSAMYLCASSRTGADTQYFGPGTRLTVL.

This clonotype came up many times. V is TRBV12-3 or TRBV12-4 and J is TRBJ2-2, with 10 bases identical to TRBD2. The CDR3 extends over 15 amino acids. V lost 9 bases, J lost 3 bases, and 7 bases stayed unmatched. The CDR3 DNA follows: TGTGCCAGTAGGGCCGGACTAGCGGACACCGGGGAGCTGTTTTTT. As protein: CASRAGLADTGELFF.

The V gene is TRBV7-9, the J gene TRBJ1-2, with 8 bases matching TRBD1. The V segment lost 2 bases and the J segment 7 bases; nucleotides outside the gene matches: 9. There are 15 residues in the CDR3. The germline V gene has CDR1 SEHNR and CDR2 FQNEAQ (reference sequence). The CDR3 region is CASSLITGTGRGYTF. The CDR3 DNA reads TGTGCCAGCAGCTTAATCACCGGGACAGGACGTGGCTACACCTTC. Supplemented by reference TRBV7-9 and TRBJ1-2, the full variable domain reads DTGVSQNPRHKITKRGQNVTFRCDPISEHNRLYWYRQTLGQGPEFLTYFQNEAQLEKSRLLSDRFSAERPKGSFSTLEIQRTEQGDSAMYLCASSLITGTGRGYTFGSGTRLTVV.

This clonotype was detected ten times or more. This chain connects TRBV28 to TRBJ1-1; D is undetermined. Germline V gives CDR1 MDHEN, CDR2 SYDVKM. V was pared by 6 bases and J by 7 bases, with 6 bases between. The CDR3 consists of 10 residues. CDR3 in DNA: TGTGCCAGCAGGGGCAATGAAGCTTTCTTT. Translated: CASRGNEAFF.

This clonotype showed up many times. CDR3 DNA sequence: TGTGCCAGCAGTTTCGGCGGGGTAACAGGCTACACCTTC. Translating gives CASSFGGVTGYTF. The genes are TRBV12-3 or TRBV12-4 and TRBJ1-2; no firm D call. This CDR3 region has 13 residues. The V end lost 3 bases, the J end lost 8 bases, and 13 bases lay between the germline ends.

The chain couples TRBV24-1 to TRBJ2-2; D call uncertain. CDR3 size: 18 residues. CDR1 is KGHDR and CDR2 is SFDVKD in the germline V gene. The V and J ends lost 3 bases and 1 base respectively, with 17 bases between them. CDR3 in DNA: TGTGCCACCAGTGATCCTCAGGACGACATACAGAACACCGGGGAGCTGTTTTTT. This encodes CATSDPQDDIQNTGELFF.

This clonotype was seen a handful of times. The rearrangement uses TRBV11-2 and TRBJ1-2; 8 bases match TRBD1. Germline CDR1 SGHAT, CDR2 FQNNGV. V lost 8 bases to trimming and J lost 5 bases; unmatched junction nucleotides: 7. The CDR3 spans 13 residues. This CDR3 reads CASFGQGEYGYTF. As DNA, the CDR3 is TGTGCCAGCTTCGGACAGGGAGAATATGGCTACACCTTC.